One and the same sample provided the 3 T cell receptor beta chains below, sequenced in a study of T cells expressing NK-cell markers. One entry per CDR3 protein, without DNA, is what TCRdb gives after re-calling the 5' RACE reads. This sample's table reports roughly 450,000 distinct CDR3 sequences. The sample taken for sequencing was blood T cells: a sorted CD56 or NKG2C T cell subset, CD4+ or CD8+ T cells, or bulk PBMC T cells (not recorded which). These receptors were taken from a woman in her fifties or sixties in good health.

The rearrangement uses TRBV4-2 and TRBJ1-1. Germline assignment: CDR1 LGHNA and CDR2 YNFKEQ. The CDR3 has 14 residues. The chain's CDR3 is CASSQDDRWTEAFF.

The chain has TRBV18 and TRBJ1-2. The CDR3 runs to 14 residues. Germline values: CDR1 KGHSH, CDR2 LQKENI. The CDR3 region is CASSPRALAYGYTF.

The chain joins TRBV5-1 to TRBJ2-3; checking the TCRdb D call of TRBD1 is not possible without DNA. This CDR3 is 15 amino acids long. CDR1 is SGHRS, CDR2 YFSETQ, per germline. The CDR3 loop is CASSLAGDVTDTQYF.